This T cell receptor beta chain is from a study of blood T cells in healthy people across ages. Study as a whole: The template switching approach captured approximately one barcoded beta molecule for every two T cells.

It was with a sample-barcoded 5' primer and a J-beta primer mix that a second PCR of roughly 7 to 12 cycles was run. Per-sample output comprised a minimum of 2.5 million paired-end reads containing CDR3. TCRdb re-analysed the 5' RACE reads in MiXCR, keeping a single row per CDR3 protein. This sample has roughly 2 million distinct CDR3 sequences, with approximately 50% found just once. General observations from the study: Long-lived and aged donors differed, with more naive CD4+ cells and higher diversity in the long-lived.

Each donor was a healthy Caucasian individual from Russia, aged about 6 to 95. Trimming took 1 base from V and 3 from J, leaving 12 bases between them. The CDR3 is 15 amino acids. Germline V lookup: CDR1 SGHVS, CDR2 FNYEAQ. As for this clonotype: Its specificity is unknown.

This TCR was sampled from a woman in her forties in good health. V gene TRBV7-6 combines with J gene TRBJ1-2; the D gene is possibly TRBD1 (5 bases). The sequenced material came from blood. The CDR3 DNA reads TGTGCCAGCAGCTTAGTTTCAGGCAGGGACTATGGCTACACCTTC. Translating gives CASSLVSGRDYGYTF.